The 27 T cell receptor beta chains presented below share a single source sample, sequenced in a study of long-term antiretroviral therapy in people with HIV. Samples were assayed with immunoSEQ v3.0 at survey level. Profiled with immunoSEQ multiplex PCR; TCRdb holds only in-frame clones, not every one. The sample lists about 26,000 clones; roughly four fifths were seen once. The sequencing here drew on unsorted PBMCs, taken 2.9 years after starting antiretroviral therapy. These receptors were obtained from a man in his fifties or sixties with HIV.

The chain couples TRBV30 to TRBJ2-1; TRBD2 aligns across 8 bases. This CDR3 comprises 14 residues. Germline V gives CDR1 GTSNPN, CDR2 SVGIG (reference sequence). Trimming removed 2 bases from V and 9 bases from J; junction bases left unmatched: 9. In DNA, the CDR3 is TGTGCCTGGAGTCGGCGGGGGGCCTCGGGTGAGCAGTTCTTC. This sequence encodes CAWSRRGASGEQFF.

This chain joins TRBV5-4 and TRBJ2-7; 10 nucleotides line up with TRBD1. Looked up from germline, CDR1 is SGHNT and CDR2 is YYREEE (reference sequence). With 4 bases clipped from V and 2 bases from J, the junction kept 6 bases outside the gene matches. The CDR3 spans 15 residues. The CDR3 here is CASSPGTGDPYEQYF. For the CDR3, the DNA is TGTGCCAGCAGCCCCGGGACAGGGGACCCCTACGAGCAGTACTTC.

The sample holds one count of this clone. V and J are TRBV11-2 and TRBJ2-7; D ambiguous. This CDR3 comprises 15 residues. Trimming shortened V by 0 bases and J by 6 bases, and 15 bases separated the two germline ends. Germline V gene sequence: CDR1 SGHAT, CDR2 FQNNGV. Here the CDR3 DNA reads TGTGCCAGCAGCTTAGATCGGCACACGGCAGGCGAGCAGTACTTC. As protein: CASSLDRHTAGEQYF.

This chain joins TRBV30 and TRBJ1-3; no firm D call. This CDR3 contains 12 residues. Germline CDR1 is GTSNPN and CDR2 is SVGIG (reference sequence). V was clipped by 5 bases and J by 2 bases, with 7 bases between them. The CDR3 here is CAWGITGNTIYF. As DNA, the CDR3 is TGTGCCTGGGGAATCACTGGAAACACCATATATTTT.

This chain joins TRBV6-5 and TRBJ1-2, with 7 bases fitting TRBD1. Trimming removed 6 bases from V and 6 bases from J; junction bases left unmatched: 7. The germline V gene has CDR1 MNHEY and CDR2 SVGAGI. The CDR3 is made up of 13 amino acids. The CDR3 protein is CASSQTGRDGYTF. CDR3 nucleotides: TGTGCCAGCAGCCAGACAGGGAGGGATGGCTACACCTTC.

The chain links TRBV11-2 to TRBJ2-3, with 8 bases that match TRBD2. With 1 base clipped from V and 6 bases from J, the junction kept 3 bases outside the gene matches. The length of the CDR3 is 14 residues. Germline lookup yields CDR1 SGHAT and CDR2 FQNNGV. CDR3 sequence: CASSLAGGSDTQYF. The CDR3 DNA follows: TGTGCCAGCAGCTTAGCGGGGGGGTCTGATACGCAGTATTTT.

The chain has TRBV9 and TRBJ1-1; no firm D call. The CDR3 sequence is 17 residues long. Trimming took off 0 bases at V and 4 bases at J, with 19 bases between the two ends. From germline, CDR1 is SGDLS and CDR2 YYNGEE. The CDR3 here is CASSVGREWRSGTEAFF. The CDR3 DNA reads as TGTGCCAGCAGCGTAGGGAGGGAGTGGAGGTCGGGCACTGAAGCTTTCTTT.

The rearrangement links TRBV2 to TRBJ1-3; D is possibly TRBD1 (5 bases). CDR1 and CDR2 from the germline V gene are SNHLY and FYNNEI. Trimming stripped 5 bases from V and 0 bases from J, with 14 bases between. The CDR3 sequence is 16 residues long. This chain's CDR3 is CASSPGAGSSGNTIYF. DNA of the CDR3: TGTGCCAGCAGTCCCGGGGCAGGGAGCTCTGGAAACACCATATATTTT.

The chain is built from TRBV29-1 and TRBJ2-7; either TRBD1 or TRBD2 may supply D (5 bases each). The germline CDR1 and CDR2 sequences are SQVTM and ANQGSEA. This CDR3 has 13 residues. The germline V and J ends were trimmed by 3 bases and 0 bases, with 9 bases remaining between them. This chain's CDR3 is CSVEGESSYEQYF. In DNA, the CDR3 is TGCAGCGTTGAGGGGGAGAGCTCCTACGAGCAGTACTTC.

V is TRBV9 and J is TRBJ2-7; 11 bases line up with TRBD1. After removal of 4 bases from V and 5 bases from J, the junction contained 8 bases not matched to a gene. Germline CDR1 is SGDLS and CDR2 is YYNGEE. CDR3 length: 15 residues. CDR3 in amino acids: CASSPSDRGLHEQYF. CDR3 sequence (DNA): TGTGCCAGCAGCCCCTCGGACAGGGGGCTCCACGAGCAGTACTTC. The full variable domain, rest sourced from reference TRBV9 and TRBJ2-7, is DSGVTQTPKHLITATGQRVTLRCSPRSGDLSVYWYQQSLDQGLQFLIQYYNGEERAKGNILERFSAQQFPDLHSELNLSSLELGDSALYFCASSPSDRGLHEQYFGPGTRLTVT.

This clone turned up a few times. CDR3 in DNA: TGTGCCAGCAGTTCTCTTAGCGGTTTTACCTACGAGCAGTACTTC. It encodes CASSSLSGFTYEQYF. The chain recombines TRBV11-2 with TRBJ2-7, with a tentative D call TRBD2 (6 bases). V dropped 6 bases and J dropped 2 bases, with 17 bases sitting between them. The CDR3 spans 15 residues. CDR1 is SGHAT, CDR2 FQNNGV, per germline.

The chain employs TRBV29-1 and TRBJ2-1; no firm D call. This CDR3 comprises 11 residues. Trimming shortened V by 1 base and J by 8 bases, and 6 bases separated the two germline ends. From germline, CDR1 is SQVTM and CDR2 ANQGSEA. In DNA, the CDR3 is TGCAGCGTTGAAGGGGCCGATGAGCAGTTCTTC. Its protein product is CSVEGADEQFF.

The V gene is TRBV21-1, the J gene TRBJ2-3; the table gives TRBD1 as D, unverified against the DNA. TRBV21-1 is deemed a pseudogene. The length of the CDR3 is 18 residues. DNA of the CDR3: TGTGCCAGCAGCAGGTGCCTTCGGACAGGGGGCTGGGGAGATACGCAGTATTTT. Encoded protein: CASSRCLRTGGWGDTQYF.

This clone has only a few counts. This chain links TRBV7-9 with TRBJ2-7; D could derive from TRBD1 or TRBD2 (5 bases each). Per germline, CDR1 SEHNR and CDR2 FQNEAQ (reference sequence). Trimming removed 0 bases from V and 0 bases from J, with 6 bases in between. The CDR3 length is 14 residues. The CDR3 region has the DNA TGTGCCAGCAGCTTAGCGGGACCCTCCTACGAGCAGTACTTC. Protein product: CASSLAGPSYEQYF.

The chain carries TRBV11-2 and TRBJ2-3; D uncertain. The V gene lost 5 bases and the J gene lost 8 bases, with 8 bases spanning the gap. The CDR3 length is 11 residues. Germline values: CDR1 SGHAT, CDR2 FQNNGV. The CDR3: CASSGSSTQYF. The CDR3, as DNA: TGTGCCAGCAGCGGCTCTAGTACGCAGTATTTT.

The chain has TRBV4-3 and TRBJ2-3; D gene uncertain. There are 14 residues in the CDR3. V was pared by 0 bases and J by 1 base, with 5 bases between. From germline, CDR1 is LGHNA and CDR2 YSLEER. The CDR3 region has the DNA TGCGCCAGCAGCCAAGAACTCCGCACAGATACGCAGTATTTT. This sequence encodes CASSQELRTDTQYF.

The V and J genes are TRBV7-9 and TRBJ2-7; D gene ambiguous. V was shortened by 0 bases and J by 0 bases, with 12 bases between the two germline ends. The CDR3 has 16 amino acids. CDR1 SEHNR and CDR2 FQNEAQ come from the germline V gene (reference sequence). The CDR3 DNA reads as TGTGCCAGCAGCTTAGCGCGGTCTTCAAGCTCCTACGAGCAGTACTTC. Protein sequence: CASSLARSSSSYEQYF.

The rearrangement links TRBV7-6 to TRBJ2-5, with D uncertain. Germline CDR1 is SGHVS and CDR2 is FNYEAQ. V lost 3 bases to trimming and J lost 4 bases, with 18 bases between them. CDR3 length equals 16 residues. CDR3 sequence: CASSLPSAPSRETQYF. The CDR3 nucleotides are TGTGCCAGCAGCTTGCCTAGTGCCCCTAGTAGAGAGACCCAGTACTTC. The whole variable domain, remainder taken from reference TRBV7-6 and TRBJ2-5, is GAGVSQSPRYKVTKRGQDVALRCDPISGHVSLYWYRQALGQGPEFLTYFNYEAQQDKSGLPNDRFSAERPEGSISTLTIQRTEQRDSAMYRCASSLPSAPSRETQYFGPGTRLLVL.

The CDR3 is CASSPYLSGGNTEAFF. DNA for the CDR3: TGTGCCAGTAGTCCTTATCTATCAGGGGGGAACACTGAAGCTTTCTTT. The genes are TRBV19 and TRBJ1-1, with TRBD1 matching 7 bases. This CDR3 comprises 16 residues. CDR1 and CDR2 (germline): LNHDA, SQIVND (reference sequence). J gave up 1 base and V 5 bases, and 10 bases lay outside the gene matches.

The rearrangement joins TRBV7-3 to TRBJ1-6; TRBD1 agrees at 12 bases. V lost 2 bases and J lost 10; bases outside the gene matches: 9. From germline, CDR1 is SGHTA and CDR2 FQGTGA. The CDR3 is 17 residues long. CDR3 DNA sequence: TGTGCCAGCAGCTTAGTGGGACAGGGGGCGCGAGGATCACCCCTCCACTTT. Translated: CASSLVGQGARGSPLHF.

CDR3 sequence: CASSQAGQGYGYTF. CDR3 in DNA: TGTGCCAGCAGTCAAGCGGGACAGGGGTATGGCTACACCTTC. The chain joins TRBV28 to TRBJ1-2, with 10 bases that match TRBD1. Per the germline V gene, CDR1 is MDHEN and CDR2 is SYDVKM. The V gene end was trimmed by 5 bases and the J gene end by 5 bases; junction bases not matched to a gene: 5. The CDR3 covers 14 residues.

This rearrangement joins TRBV9 to TRBJ2-7, with a weak D call TRBD2 (6 bases). The ends were cut back, 0 bases at V and 2 bases at J, with 9 bases in the middle. The CDR3 has 14 residues. The germline gives CDR1 SGDLS, CDR2 YYNGEE. CDR3 amino acids: CASSVGGDPYEQYF. DNA for the CDR3: TGTGCCAGCAGCGTAGGGGGGGACCCCTACGAGCAGTACTTC.

The V and J genes are TRBV11-1 and TRBJ1-6; 8 bases agree with TRBD1. The V and J ends lost 7 bases and 6 bases, in that order; junction bases with no gene match: 5. CDR3 length equals 14 residues. Per the germline V gene, CDR1 is SGHAT and CDR2 is FQDESV (reference sequence). DNA of the CDR3: TGTGCCAGCAAGACAGGGGCCGCTAATTCACCCCTCCACTTT. Residues: CASKTGAANSPLHF. The variable domain in full, with the rest retrieved from reference TRBV11-1 and TRBJ1-6, is EAEVAQSPRYKITEKSQAVAFWCDPISGHATLYWYRQILGQGPELLVQFQDESVVDDSQLPKDRFSAERLKGVDSTLKIQPAELGDSAMYLCASKTGAANSPLHFGNGTRLTVT.

The gene calls are TRBV5-6 and TRBJ1-6; D is possibly TRBD1 (6 bases). V lost 4 bases to trimming and J lost 4 bases, with 12 bases between them. The CDR3 runs 15 residues. CDR1 is SGHDT, CDR2 YYEEEE, per germline. The CDR3 DNA sequence: TGTGCCAGCAGCCGCAGGCAGGGGTATAATTCACCCCTCCACTTT. It specifies CASSRRQGYNSPLHF.

The rearrangement joins TRBV6-5 to TRBJ1-2; D is unclear. The CDR3 runs 14 residues. Trimming removed 4 bases from V and 2 bases from J, with 11 bases in between. Germline V lookup: CDR1 MNHEY, CDR2 SVGAGI. As DNA, the CDR3 is TGTGCCAGCAGTTTTTACGGAGGAAACTATGGCTACACCTTC. Translated: CASSFYGGNYGYTF.

This clone was observed a handful of times. The V gene is TRBV7-8, the J gene TRBJ2-7; tentatively, D is TRBD2 (5 bases). Trimming stripped 0 bases from V and 2 bases from J, with 11 bases between. This CDR3 spans 15 amino acids. The germline CDR1 and CDR2 sequences are SGHVS and FQNEAQ. The CDR3 sequence: CASSLAVLAPYEQYF. The CDR3 DNA is TGTGCCAGCAGCTTAGCCGTCCTAGCACCCTACGAGCAGTACTTC.

The V and J genes are TRBV27 and TRBJ2-7, with 9 bases aligning to TRBD1. CDR1 MNHEY and CDR2 SMNVEV come from the germline V gene (reference sequence). The CDR3 runs 14 residues. V lost 6 bases, J lost 2 bases, and 5 bases stayed unmatched. CDR3 loop: CASSLDRGPYEQYF. In nucleotides, the CDR3 is TGTGCCAGCAGCCTGGACAGGGGTCCCTACGAGCAGTACTTC.